Each of the 13 T cell receptor beta chains below was sequenced from the same sample in a study of blood T cell repertoires in COVID-19. Measured with immunoSEQ multiplex PCR; TCRdb has only the in-frame clones, and not every one. Among about 82,000 clones, under 90% were seen once, and the ten largest hold approximately 12%. Material for sequencing was peripheral blood. These receptors originate from a woman in her 40s with active or convalescent COVID-19.

In this sample, this clone turned up a few times. This chain links TRBV5-1 with TRBJ2-7; TRBD1 matches at 9 bases. Germline values: CDR1 SGHRS, CDR2 YFSETQ. Germline trimming cut 0 bases from V and 3 bases from J; bases unmatched to any gene: 4. CDR3 length equals 15 residues. CDR3 protein: CASSLGDRVHYEQYF. The CDR3 coding sequence is TGCGCCAGCAGCTTGGGGGACAGGGTGCACTACGAGCAGTACTTC.

This rearrangement joins TRBV9 to TRBJ2-2; 11 bases line up with TRBD2. The CDR3 extends over 16 amino acids. J gave up 9 bases and V 4 bases, and 11 bases lay outside the gene matches. CDR1 is SGDLS and CDR2 is YYNGEE in the germline V gene. The CDR3 DNA reads TGTGCCAGCAGCCTTGGGAGTAGCGGGGGGGCCCGGGAGCTGTTTTTT. It specifies CASSLGSSGGARELFF.

This chain joins TRBV5-5 and TRBJ2-5, with 15 bases identical to TRBD2. There are 17 residues in the CDR3. Trimming took 4 bases from V and 4 from J; bases not matched to a gene: 8. The germline V gene has CDR1 SGHKS and CDR2 YYEKEE (reference sequence). The CDR3 is CASSLRTSGGAGETQYF. The CDR3, as DNA: TGTGCCAGCAGCCTTCGGACTAGCGGGGGGGCAGGAGAGACCCAGTACTTC.

The chain employs TRBV9 and TRBJ2-3, with TRBD2 matching 12 bases. V shed 4 bases, J shed 8 bases, and the junction held 8 bases outside the gene matches. The germline V gene encodes CDR1 SGDLS and CDR2 YYNGEE. The length of the CDR3 is 15 residues. The CDR3 spells CASSLWTSGTATQYF. The CDR3 DNA is TGTGCCAGCAGCTTATGGACTAGCGGGACGGCTACGCAGTATTTT.

The V gene is TRBV4-3, the J gene TRBJ2-6; unclear D gene. CDR3 length: 16 residues. Trimming shortened V by 0 bases and J by 1 base, and 7 bases separated the two germline ends. CDR1 LGHNA and CDR2 YSLEER come from the germline V gene. The CDR3 region has the DNA TGCGCCAGCAGCCAAGAACATATTTCTGGGGCCAACGTCCTGACTTTC. This gives the protein CASSQEHISGANVLTF.

This sequence joins TRBV11-3 and TRBJ1-1; D call uncertain. Germline CDR1 is SGHNT and CDR2 is YENEEA. The CDR3 contains 14 residues. V was cut by 5 bases and J by 10 bases, with 20 bases left in between. CDR3 in amino acids: CASSRIDSGGGAFF. DNA for the CDR3: TGTGCCAGCAGCCGGATCGACTCCGGAGGCGGAGCTTTCTTT.

This clone was counted only a few times. This rearrangement joins TRBV3-1 (or the pseudogene TRBV3-2) to TRBJ2-5, with TRBD2 as a possible D gene (6 bases). Germline V lookup: CDR1 LGHDT, CDR2 YNNKEL (reference sequence). The CDR3 runs 13 residues. The V and J ends lost 5 bases and 13 bases respectively, with 20 bases between them. The CDR3 sequence is CASSTPGVYSRYF. The CDR3 DNA reads as TGTGCCAGCAGCACCCCGGGAGTTTATAGCCGGTACTTC.

The chain uses TRBV19 and TRBJ1-5; 10 bases map to TRBD1. Germline assignment: CDR1 LNHDA and CDR2 SQIVND (reference sequence). V gave up 11 bases and J gave up 0 bases; unmatched junction bases: 4. The CDR3 has 14 residues. In DNA, the CDR3 is TGTGCCGGAGGACAGGGGGGTAGCAATCAGCCCCAGCATTTT. It encodes CAGGQGGSNQPQHF. Based on the CDR3 plus reference TRBV19 and TRBJ1-5, the full variable domain is DGGITQSPKYLFRKEGQNVTLSCEQNLNHDAMYWYRQDPGQGLRLIYYSQIVNDFQKGDIAEGYSVSREKKESFPLTVTSAQKNPTAFYLCAGGQGGSNQPQHFGDGTRLSIL.

This chain links TRBV3-1 (or the pseudogene TRBV3-2) with TRBJ2-5; a weak D match, TRBD2 (6 bases). Trimming took off 0 bases at V and 0 bases at J, with 11 bases between the two ends. CDR1 is LGHDT, CDR2 YNNKEL, per germline (reference sequence). The CDR3 is 16 amino acids. As DNA, the CDR3 is TGTGCCAGCAGCCAAGAATATGGACTAAACCAAGAGACCCAGTACTTC. This translates into CASSQEYGLNQETQYF.

Comments on this clone: This specimen includes other DNA sequences encoding the same CDR3. The chain joins TRBV9 to TRBJ2-7; the D gene is possibly TRBD1 (5 bases). CDR1 is SGDLS and CDR2 is YYNGEE in the germline V gene. There are 13 residues in the CDR3. The V end lost 2 bases, the J end lost 4 bases, and 10 bases lay between the germline ends. The CDR3 DNA sequence: TGTGCCAGCAGCGTCGCAACAGGTTACGAGCAGTACTTC. This encodes CASSVATGYEQYF.

CDR3 amino acids: CASSLNGRSQETQYF. Here the CDR3 DNA reads TGTGCCAGCAGCTTAAACGGGAGATCCCAAGAGACCCAGTACTTC. The rearrangement links TRBV7-3 to TRBJ2-5; weak D call: TRBD2 (6 bases). Germline V gives CDR1 SGHTA, CDR2 FQGTGA. Trimming cost V 1 base and J 1 base, with 10 bases left between them. CDR3 size: 15 residues.

The chain combines TRBV3-1 (or the pseudogene TRBV3-2) with TRBJ1-6; TRBD1 agrees at 7 bases. This CDR3 region has 15 residues. The germline V gene encodes CDR1 LGHDT and CDR2 YNNKEL (reference sequence). The J segment lost 7 bases and the V segment lost 4 bases, leaving 7 bases of the junction unmatched. CDR3 in amino acids: CASSLGGQINSPLHF. For the CDR3, the DNA is TGTGCCAGCAGCCTTGGGGGACAGATCAATTCACCCCTCCACTTT.

This chain joins TRBV10-1 and TRBJ2-1, with a weak D call TRBD1 (5 bases). The CDR3 is made up of 14 amino acids. Germline CDR1 and CDR2: WNHNN and SYGVQD (reference sequence). Deletions cut 7 bases from V and 3 bases from J, with 13 bases between. The CDR3 sequence is CASIRVKYYNEQFF. In DNA, the CDR3 is TGCGCCAGCATCAGGGTTAAATACTACAATGAGCAGTTCTTC.